Shown below are 17 T cell receptor beta chains from a single sample sequenced in a study of blood T cell repertoires in COVID-19. Clones were read by immunoSEQ multiplex PCR, and TCRdb kept only the in-frame ones, dropping some. The table lists about 200,000 clones, about 88% of them singletons. Input material: peripheral blood. Receptors originate from a man in his fifties with COVID-19, enrolled during active disease.

The chain combines TRBV6-6 with TRBJ2-3, with TRBD1 matching 11 bases. V was pared by 5 bases and J by 3 bases, with 19 bases of the junction left unmatched. Germline V CDR1 and CDR2: MNHNY, SVGAGI (reference sequence). The CDR3 has 20 residues. The chain's CDR3 is CASSPRDRGWTPLWTDTQYF. The CDR3 bases are TGTGCCAGCAGTCCCCGGGACAGGGGGTGGACCCCTTTATGGACAGATACGCAGTATTTT.

The CDR3 region is CASQGQGYSPLHF. CDR3 DNA: TGTGCCAGTCAAGGCCAGGGCTATTCACCCCTCCACTTT. V gene TRBV25-1 combines with J gene TRBJ1-6; maybe TRBD1 (5 bases). CDR1 is MGHDK, CDR2 SYGVNS, per germline. The CDR3 is 13 amino acids. Trimming shortened V by 9 bases and J by 8 bases, and 14 bases separated the two germline ends.

This sequence joins TRBV7-9 and TRBJ1-1; possibly TRBD1 for D (5 bases). In germline, CDR1 is SEHNR, CDR2 FQNEAQ (reference sequence). The CDR3 is 13 residues long. V lost 3 bases to trimming and J lost 6 bases, with 11 bases between them. The CDR3 region is CASSFGTGSEAFF. For the CDR3, the DNA is TGTGCCAGCAGCTTTGGGACTGGGTCTGAAGCTTTCTTT.

This clone showed up just once. This chain uses TRBV7-9 with TRBJ2-3, with unresolved D. Trimming cost V 3 bases and J 8 bases, with 15 bases left between them. The CDR3 runs to 14 residues. CDR1 is SEHNR and CDR2 is FQNEAQ in the germline V gene (reference sequence). CDR3 bases: TGTGCCAGCAGCTTGGAGCGAATGGCCGGTACGCAGTATTTT. Its protein product is CASSLERMAGTQYF.

This sequence joins TRBV27 and TRBJ2-5; no definite D call. The V gene lost 4 bases and the J gene lost 4 bases, with 10 bases spanning the gap. From germline, CDR1 is MNHEY and CDR2 SMNVEV (reference sequence). CDR3 size: 13 residues. CDR3 residues: CASSSFLGETQYF. The CDR3 DNA reads as TGTGCCAGCAGTTCATTCCTCGGAGAGACCCAGTACTTC.

As DNA, the CDR3 is TGTGCCAGCAGCTTAACGGGGGGAAGAAACACCGGGGAGCTGTTTTTT. The encoded protein is CASSLTGGRNTGELFF. The V and J genes are TRBV11-2 and TRBJ2-2; 7 bases match TRBD2. Germline-derived CDR1 and CDR2 are SGHAT and FQNNGV. The CDR3 is 16 amino acids. The trim removed 2 bases at V and 2 bases at J, leaving 5 bases unmatched.

J is TRBJ2-7 and V is TRBV28, with TRBD1 matching over 9 bases. Trimming cost V 5 bases and J 3 bases; bases outside gene matches: 8. CDR1 and CDR2 (germline): MDHEN, SYDVKM. The CDR3 has 15 amino acids. In nucleotides, the CDR3 is TGTGCCAGCAGTCCTAGTTACAGGGGGCTCTACGAGCAGTACTTC. Amino acids: CASSPSYRGLYEQYF.

The CDR3 reads CASSAKQGARNYGYTF. The CDR3 DNA reads as TGTGCCAGCAGCGCAAAACAGGGGGCGCGGAACTATGGCTACACCTTC. The chain uses TRBV9 and TRBJ1-2; 9 bases agree with TRBD1. This CDR3 contains 16 residues. V dropped 3 bases and J dropped 2; count of bases not matched to a gene: 8. The germline V gene encodes CDR1 SGDLS and CDR2 YYNGEE.

The chain links TRBV5-1 to TRBJ2-1, with a weak D call TRBD2 (6 bases). V dropped 4 bases and J dropped 3 bases, with 11 bases sitting between them. CDR3 length: 14 amino acids. Germline values: CDR1 SGHRS, CDR2 YFSETQ. CDR3 loop: CASSGGTNYNEQFF. As DNA, the CDR3 is TGCGCCAGCAGCGGAGGGACCAACTACAATGAGCAGTTCTTC.

The chain uses TRBV27 and TRBJ1-4; 7 bases match TRBD1. Unmatched junction bases numbered 6, after V lost 5 bases and J lost 9 bases. Germline V gives CDR1 MNHEY, CDR2 SMNVEV (reference sequence). The CDR3 sequence is 13 residues long. As DNA, the CDR3 is TGTGCCAGCAGTCGGGGGACAGCCCAAAAACTGTTTTTT. Translated: CASSRGTAQKLFF.

This rearrangement joins TRBV7-2 to TRBJ1-1; maybe TRBD1 (5 bases). CDR1 is SGHTA, CDR2 FQGNSA, per germline. The CDR3 totals 16 residues. V shed 4 bases and J shed 0 bases, with 15 bases lying between them. The CDR3 sequence is CASSSGRGGLNTEAFF. As DNA, the CDR3 is TGTGCCAGCAGCTCGGGGAGGGGAGGGTTGAACACTGAAGCTTTCTTT. The complete variable domain, with remaining parts taken from reference TRBV7-2 and TRBJ1-1, reads GAGVSQSPSNKVTEKGKDVELRCDPISGHTALYWYRQSLGQGLEFLIYFQGNSAPDKSGLPSDRFSAERTGGSVSTLTIQRTQQEDSAVYLCASSSGRGGLNTEAFFGQGTRLTVV.

The chain carries TRBV6-5 and TRBJ2-3, with D tentatively TRBD2 (5 bases). The length of the CDR3 is 13 residues. Trimming removed 6 bases at V and 5 bases at J, with 12 bases between. Germline values: CDR1 MNHEY, CDR2 SVGAGI. The CDR3, as DNA: TGTGCCAGCAGCTCAACTAGGGAAGATACGCAGTATTTT. This encodes CASSSTREDTQYF.

Only one count was recorded for this clone. The chain links TRBV30 to TRBJ2-7, with 7 positions matching TRBD2. Trimming at V came to 5 bases and at J to 6 bases, leaving 10 bases not matched to a gene. The CDR3 runs to 13 residues. Germline V gene data show CDR1 as GTSNPN and CDR2 as SVGIG (reference sequence). The CDR3 sequence is CAWGGEGMGEQYF. The CDR3 bases are TGTGCCTGGGGAGGGGAGGGGATGGGCGAGCAGTACTTC. The full variable domain, completed using reference TRBV30 and TRBJ2-7, is SQTIHQWPATLVQPVGSPLSLECTVEGTSNPNLYWYRQAAGRGLQLLFYSVGIGQISSEVPQNLSASRPQDRQFILSSKKLLLSDSGFYLCAWGGEGMGEQYFGPGTRLTVT.

The rearrangement uses TRBV2 and TRBJ2-7; TRBD2 matches 7 bases. The germline gives CDR1 SNHLY, CDR2 FYNNEI. J lost 0 bases, V lost 10 bases, and 6 bases had no gene match. The CDR3 extends over 13 amino acids. CDR3 residues: CATERGSSYEQYF. CDR3 coding DNA: TGTGCCACAGAGCGGGGCTCCTCCTACGAGCAGTACTTC.

The chain recombines TRBV21-1 with TRBJ2-3; the D call TRBD1 from the table was never checked on the DNA. TRBV21-1 is deemed a pseudogene. The CDR3 has 15 amino acids. CDR3 in DNA: TGTGCCGACGCGGCTCCGGGACAGGGGGCGAGTACGCAGTATTTT. This codes for CADAAPGQGASTQYF.

The V call is TRBV2, the J call TRBJ2-1; the match to TRBD1 covers 11 bases. CDR1 is SNHLY and CDR2 is FYNNEI in the germline V gene. The CDR3 extends over 16 amino acids. After removal of 10 bases from V and 2 bases from J, the junction contained 10 bases not matched to a gene. The CDR3 is CATSLGTGGTYNEQFF. The CDR3 DNA is TGTGCCACCTCCCTAGGGACAGGGGGGACCTACAATGAGCAGTTCTTC.

This chain connects TRBV5-1 to TRBJ2-3; 13 nucleotides line up with TRBD2. CDR3 length equals 16 residues. CDR1 and CDR2 from the germline V gene are SGHRS and YFSETQ. Trimming cost V 3 bases and J 5 bases; bases outside gene matches: 6. The CDR3 DNA reads TGCGCCAGCAGCTCGGGACTAGCGGGGCCGGAAGATACGCAGTATTTT. It encodes CASSSGLAGPEDTQYF.